The entry that follows covers one T cell receptor (beta chain) sequence. Antigen specificity is unknown. This record belongs to a study of cytomegalovirus exposure and HLA in healthy donors. Vbeta (60) and Jbeta (13) primers were used in the PCR. Profiling relied on immunoSEQ multiplex PCR, and the TCRdb table lists in-frame clones only, not all of them. There are approximately 210,000 clones in the sample; 70% to 80% occur only once, and 1.6% lies in the top ten. Study observations and caveats: The study listed some 160 cytomegalovirus-associated TCR beta chains. Reports showed the classifier diagnosing cytomegalovirus status with high specificity and sensitivity. Earlier findings revealed that most TCR beta V segments proved productive either about 87% or about 30% of the time.

Per germline, CDR1 LGHNA and CDR2 YNFKEQ. Trimming pared 0 bases from V and 5 bases from J, leaving 22 bases between. The CDR3 is 19 amino acids. The receptor was derived from a woman between 45 and 65 years old in good health and CMV-seronegative. The chain combines TRBV4-2 with TRBJ1-4; no reliable D call. What was sequenced was PBMCs. The CDR3 DNA is TGTGCCAGCAGCCAAGAGGGAGGCGATCTTCGGCGGATGAATGAAAAACTGTTTTTT. Amino acids: CASSQEGGDLRRMNEKLFF.